This T cell receptor beta chain was captured in a study of technical replicates of blood from several donors (dated by TCRdb to 2015 to 2018). Library preparation was by the immunoSEQ multiplex PCR assay. This immuneACCESS table, as held by TCRdb, lists in-frame sequences with V and J called but not all clones. Of the missing ones, under half trace to an unresolved V gene in checked studies; the others have no known cause. The sample yields approximately 81,000 clones; 90% to 97% were counted once. 0.36% of the sample goes to the ten largest clones. Notes on this clone: Its antigen is unknown. No quality values exist for individual bases; no much larger clone is one base distant.

The sequence was collected from a human donor in good health. Source material: T cells isolated from PBMCs.

The nucleotides are TGTGCCTGGGACAGGGGGCTTGTCGGGGAGCTGTTTTTT. Its coded protein is CAWDRGLVGELFF. This chain joins TRBV7-8 to TRBJ2-2, with TRBD1 identical over 12 junction bases. Reading from cysteine to phenylalanine, the CDR3 counts 13 amino acids. Just CDR3 DNA is preserved here, 39 bases in frame from base 1. The germline V end is reduced by 11 bases and the J end by 7 bases; junction bases left unmatched: 5. CDR1 SGHVS and CDR2 FQNEAQ were looked up in the germline V gene.